This paragraph reports one T cell receptor beta chain. Its antigen is unknown. This record comes from a study of cytomegalovirus exposure and HLA in healthy donors. Study results and limitations: In an earlier analysis, most TCR beta V segments were productive about 90% or about 30% of the time. An analysis that came later showed most CMV-associated TCR beta chains appearing HLA-restricted.

The germline gives CDR1 MDHEN, CDR2 SYDVKM. With V trimmed by 4 bases and J by 4 bases, 3 bases remained unmatched. The CDR3 totals 14 residues. Amplification used 60 Vbeta primers and 13 Jbeta primers. Profiled with immunoSEQ multiplex PCR; TCRdb holds only in-frame clones, not every one. This table holds about 86,000 clones, roughly 80% found once. The sequenced sample consisted of PBMCs. This receptor was identified in a woman aged 35 to 49 in good health and CMV-seropositive. J is TRBJ2-3 and V is TRBV28, with 9 bases identical to TRBD2. The CDR3 loop is CASSSSGDSDTQYF. The CDR3, as DNA: TGTGCCAGCAGTTCTAGCGGGGACTCAGATACGCAGTATTTT.